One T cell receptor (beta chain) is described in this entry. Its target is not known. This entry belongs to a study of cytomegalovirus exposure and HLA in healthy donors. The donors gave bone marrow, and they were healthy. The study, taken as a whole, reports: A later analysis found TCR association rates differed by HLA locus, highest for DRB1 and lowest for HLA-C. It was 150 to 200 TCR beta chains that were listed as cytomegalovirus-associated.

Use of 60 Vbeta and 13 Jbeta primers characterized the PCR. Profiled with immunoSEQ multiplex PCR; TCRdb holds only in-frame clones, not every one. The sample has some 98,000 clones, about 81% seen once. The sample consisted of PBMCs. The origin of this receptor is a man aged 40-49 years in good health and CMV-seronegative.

CDR3 residues: CASRTMTGSSNQPQHF. The CDR3 nucleotides read TGTGCCAGCCGTACAATGACGGGTTCTAGCAATCAGCCCCAGCATTTT. This sequence joins TRBV19 and TRBJ1-5; the D is unclear. The CDR3 has 16 residues. Germline assignment: CDR1 LNHDA and CDR2 SQIVND (reference sequence). Trimming left V 9 bases short and J 0 bases short, with 18 bases between.